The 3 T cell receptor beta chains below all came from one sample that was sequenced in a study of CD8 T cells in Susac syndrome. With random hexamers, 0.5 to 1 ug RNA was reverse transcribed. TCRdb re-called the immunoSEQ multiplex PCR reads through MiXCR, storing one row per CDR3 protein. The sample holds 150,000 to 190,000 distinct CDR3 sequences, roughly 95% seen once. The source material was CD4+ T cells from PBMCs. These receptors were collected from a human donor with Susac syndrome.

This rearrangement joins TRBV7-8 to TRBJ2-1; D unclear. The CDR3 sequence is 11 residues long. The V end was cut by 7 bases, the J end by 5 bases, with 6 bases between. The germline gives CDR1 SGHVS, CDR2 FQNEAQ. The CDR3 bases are TGTGCCAGCAAGTTCGACAATGAGCAGTTCTTC. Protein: CASKFDNEQFF.

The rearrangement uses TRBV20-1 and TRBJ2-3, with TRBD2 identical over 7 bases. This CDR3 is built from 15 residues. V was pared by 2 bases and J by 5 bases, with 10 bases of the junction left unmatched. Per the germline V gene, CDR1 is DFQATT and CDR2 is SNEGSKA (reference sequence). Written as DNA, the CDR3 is TGCAGTGCTAGACTAAGCGGGGAGGTCTTAGATACGCAGTATTTT. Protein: CSARLSGEVLDTQYF.

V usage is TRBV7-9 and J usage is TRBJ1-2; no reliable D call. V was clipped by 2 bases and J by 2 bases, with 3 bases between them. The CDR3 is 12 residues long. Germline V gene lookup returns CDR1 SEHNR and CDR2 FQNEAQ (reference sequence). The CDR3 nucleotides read TGTGCCAGCAGCTTAATAAACTATGGCTACACCTTC. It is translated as CASSLINYGYTF.